Listed here are 31 T cell receptor beta chains from one sample, sequenced in a study of shared clonotypes between healthy human individuals. Using immunoSEQ multiplex PCR, the repertoire was profiled, and TCRdb retains in-frame clones only, with some absent. The table lists about 600,000 clones, 98% of them singletons. As defined, naive CD8 cells were CD45RO-negative and positively selected for CCR7, with terminally differentiated effector memory CD45RA+ cells excluded. Sequencing was done on a sample of naive CD8+ T cells sorted from blood. The receptor source for this set is a man aged 25-45 years in good health.

V and J are TRBV29-1 and TRBJ2-7; D ambiguous. The germline gives CDR1 SQVTM, CDR2 ANQGSEA. The germline V and J ends were trimmed by 0 bases and 2 bases, with 14 bases remaining between them. The CDR3 has 15 amino acids. The CDR3 loop is CSVEDRQSVTYEQYF. The CDR3 nucleotides are TGCAGCGTTGAAGATCGCCAAAGCGTAACCTACGAGCAGTACTTC.

This chain connects TRBV4-1 to TRBJ2-3; TRBD1 is a possible D gene (6 bases). This CDR3 has 15 residues. Trimming stripped 1 base from V and 4 bases from J, with 12 bases between. Looked up from germline, CDR1 is MGHRA and CDR2 is YSYEKL. As DNA, the CDR3 is TGCGCCAGCAGCCAAGGACCCGGACAGTCAGATACGCAGTATTTT. The encoded protein is CASSQGPGQSDTQYF.

The chain recombines TRBV6-5 with TRBJ2-3, with TRBD2 identical over 7 bases. The germline V gene encodes CDR1 MNHEY and CDR2 SVGAGI. Trimming at V came to 4 bases and at J to 0 bases, leaving 7 bases not matched to a gene. The CDR3 is 16 amino acids. The CDR3 DNA reads as TGTGCCAGCAGTTTAACCGATAGCGGGAGCACAGATACGCAGTATTTT. It codes for CASSLTDSGSTDTQYF.

V gene TRBV5-1 combines with J gene TRBJ2-2, with TRBD1 matching 7 bases. The ends lost 8 bases at V and 1 base at J; junction bases unmatched: 11. The V gene's germline CDR1 is SGHRS and CDR2 YFSETQ. The CDR3 sequence is 16 residues long. CDR3 sequence: CASSRTGTENTGELFF. CDR3 sequence (DNA): TGCGCCAGTTCGAGAACCGGGACAGAGAACACCGGGGAGCTGTTTTTT.

The genes are TRBV6-5 and TRBJ2-7; D possibly corresponds to TRBD1 (5 bases). Germline CDR1 and CDR2: MNHEY and SVGAGI. This CDR3 is built from 14 residues. V was cut by 3 bases and J by 4 bases, with 13 bases left in between. This CDR3 reads CASSYSRQGYEQYF. CDR3 nucleotide sequence: TGTGCCAGCAGTTATAGTCGGCAGGGTTACGAGCAGTACTTC.

The chain uses TRBV7-9 and TRBJ2-3; 7 bases are shared with TRBD2. J gave up 8 bases and V 6 bases, and 17 bases lay outside the gene matches. CDR3 length equals 16 residues. The germline CDR1 and CDR2 sequences are SEHNR and FQNEAQ (reference sequence). The CDR3 DNA follows: TGTGCCAGCAGTCCTTCCGCGGGAGACGAAACGGGTACGCAGTATTTT. Its protein is CASSPSAGDETGTQYF.

This chain links TRBV7-9 with TRBJ2-7, with D possibly called TRBD1 or TRBD2 (5 bases each). Trimming took 5 bases from V and 0 from J, leaving 14 bases between them. Germline CDR1 SEHNR, CDR2 FQNEAQ (reference sequence). This CDR3 is 15 amino acids long. CDR3 DNA sequence: TGTGCCAGCAGCATGAGGGCAGGGAGCTCCTACGAGCAGTACTTC. Its translation: CASSMRAGSSYEQYF.

The rearrangement joins TRBV5-1 to TRBJ2-5; D possibly matches TRBD1 or TRBD2 (5 bases each). CDR3 length: 13 residues. Germline V gene sequence: CDR1 SGHRS, CDR2 YFSETQ. With 4 bases removed from V and 5 bases from J, the gap between germline ends came to 12 bases. DNA of the CDR3: TGCGCCAGCAGCCCGGGACGTAGGGAGACCCAGTACTTC. Translation: CASSPGRRETQYF.

CDR3 loop: CASSGQGPTDTQYF. The DNA for the CDR3 is TGTGCCAGCAGCGGACAGGGGCCCACAGATACGCAGTATTTT. The chain is built from TRBV5-4 and TRBJ2-3; TRBD1 matches at 9 bases. The CDR3 is 14 residues long. Germline loops: CDR1 SGHNT, CDR2 YYREEE (reference sequence). Unmatched junction bases numbered 2, after V lost 4 bases and J lost 2 bases.

The chain links TRBV2 to TRBJ2-7; TRBD1 aligns across 9 bases. CDR1 is SNHLY, CDR2 FYNNEI, per germline. The CDR3 has 16 residues. Trimming took 5 bases from V and 4 from J; bases not matched to a gene: 12. This CDR3 reads CASSPIPGQGKYEQYF. In DNA form, the CDR3 reads TGTGCCAGCAGTCCTATTCCGGGACAGGGAAAATACGAGCAGTACTTC.

This clone came up once. This rearrangement joins TRBV6-1 to TRBJ2-1, with 13 bases aligning to TRBD2. V lost 7 bases to trimming and J lost 4 bases; unmatched junction nucleotides: 4. The CDR3 has 15 residues. Germline V gene data show CDR1 as MNHNS and CDR2 as SASEGT. The CDR3 reads CASTKLAGGYNEQFF. The CDR3 DNA reads as TGTGCCAGCACCAAACTAGCGGGAGGGTACAATGAGCAGTTCTTC.

The rearrangement links TRBV14 to TRBJ2-7; D not resolved. CDR1 and CDR2 from the germline V gene are SGHDN and FVKESK. Trimming removed 0 bases at V and 7 bases at J, with 13 bases between. The CDR3 extends over 14 amino acids. The CDR3 loop is CASSQDWSSWEQYF. In nucleotides, the CDR3 is TGTGCCAGCAGCCAAGATTGGTCTTCTTGGGAGCAGTACTTC. Full variable domain (outside the CDR3, taken from reference TRBV14 and TRBJ2-7): EAGVTQFPSHSVIEKGQTVTLRCDPISGHDNLYWYRRVMGKEIKFLLHFVKESKQDESGMPNNRFLAERTGGTYSTLKVQPAELEDSGVYFCASSQDWSSWEQYFGPGTRLTVT.

V gene TRBV27 combines with J gene TRBJ2-3, with 8 nucleotides matching TRBD2. The germline V gene encodes CDR1 MNHEY and CDR2 SMNVEV (reference sequence). The CDR3 runs to 16 residues. The trim removed 5 bases at V and 2 bases at J, leaving 9 bases unmatched. The CDR3 nucleotides are TGTGCCAGCAGTCCACCCCTACTAGCGGACACAGATACGCAGTATTTT. It codes for CASSPPLLADTDTQYF.

The chain uses TRBV11-2 and TRBJ2-7, with 12 positions matching TRBD2. The CDR3 has 18 amino acids. The V gene's germline CDR1 is SGHAT and CDR2 FQNNGV. V shed 5 bases, J shed 5 bases, and the junction held 16 bases outside the gene matches. CDR3 sequence (DNA): TGTGCCAGCAGCCTCAGAGGCCCGCTAGCGGGAGGGCCTCACGAGCAGTACTTC. Protein sequence: CASSLRGPLAGGPHEQYF.

V usage is TRBV6-1 and J usage is TRBJ2-2; D is undetermined. Germline CDR1 MNHNS, CDR2 SASEGT. The CDR3 has 13 amino acids. Trimming left V 8 bases short and J 5 bases short, with 12 bases between. The CDR3 nucleotides read TGTGCCAGCCCTGTGAGCGAGACCGGGGAGCTGTTTTTT. It specifies CASPVSETGELFF.

V gene TRBV2 combines with J gene TRBJ2-7; 9 nucleotides agree with TRBD1. Trimming at V came to 5 bases and at J to 4 bases, leaving 9 bases not matched to a gene. This CDR3 comprises 15 residues. Looked up from germline, CDR1 is SNHLY and CDR2 is FYNNEI. The CDR3 here is CASSIQGAPGYEQYF. The CDR3 DNA follows: TGTGCCAGCAGTATACAGGGGGCGCCGGGGTACGAGCAGTACTTC.

V and J are TRBV14 and TRBJ2-7; D call uncertain. The CDR3 sequence is 12 residues long. The germline V gene has CDR1 SGHDN and CDR2 FVKESK. The V and J ends lost 8 bases and 3 bases respectively, with 11 bases between them. The CDR3 sequence is CASGGSLYEQYF. CDR3 DNA: TGTGCCAGCGGCGGATCTCTCTACGAGCAGTACTTC.

V usage is TRBV7-9 and J usage is TRBJ2-1; D is unresolved. Germline V gene lookup returns CDR1 SEHNR and CDR2 FQNEAQ (reference sequence). V lost 4 bases and J lost 7, with 11 bases in between. This CDR3 has 13 amino acids. The CDR3 protein is CASSWPDRNEQFF. The CDR3 DNA sequence: TGTGCCAGCAGCTGGCCCGATCGGAATGAGCAGTTCTTC.

The rearrangement uses TRBV19 and TRBJ2-7; TRBD2 is a possible D gene (6 bases). The CDR3 covers 13 residues. Between the trimmed V and J ends, which lost 6 bases and 3 bases, there was a span of 12 bases. Germline V gene lookup returns CDR1 LNHDA and CDR2 SQIVND (reference sequence). CDR3 residues: CASSLAEHYEQYF. The CDR3 region has the DNA TGTGCCAGTAGCTTAGCGGAGCACTACGAGCAGTACTTC.

The gene calls are TRBV7-6 and TRBJ1-1, with 7 positions matching TRBD1. The CDR3 is made up of 15 amino acids. J gave up 1 base and V 5 bases, and 7 bases lay outside the gene matches. Germline loops: CDR1 SGHVS, CDR2 FNYEAQ. The CDR3 DNA reads TGTGCCAGCAGCCAAGAGACAGGGACGAACACTGAAGCTTTCTTT. This translates into CASSQETGTNTEAFF.

The gene calls are TRBV5-6 and TRBJ2-2; 11 nucleotides line up with TRBD2. Per germline, CDR1 SGHDT and CDR2 YYEEEE. Unmatched junction bases numbered 6, after V lost 3 bases and J lost 5 bases. CDR3 length: 16 residues. CDR3 nucleotide sequence: TGTGCCAGCAGCTACGAGACTAGCGGGACGACCGGGGAGCTGTTTTTT. It encodes CASSYETSGTTGELFF. The full variable domain, with the rest looked up from reference TRBV5-6 and TRBJ2-2, is DAGVTQSPTHLIKTRGQQVTLRCSPKSGHDTVSWYQQALGQGPQFIFQYYEEEERQRGNFPDRFSGHQFPNYSSELNVNALLLGDSALYLCASSYETSGTTGELFFGEGSRLTVL.

The chain recombines TRBV5-1 with TRBJ2-3, with D hard to call. This CDR3 is 14 amino acids long. Trimming stripped 2 bases from V and 1 base from J, with 8 bases between. The V gene's germline CDR1 is SGHRS and CDR2 YFSETQ. CDR3 amino acids: CASSLIEGTDTQYF. The DNA for the CDR3 is TGCGCCAGCAGCTTAATAGAAGGCACAGATACGCAGTATTTT.

This clone has only one observation. The chain is built from TRBV2 and TRBJ2-7; D might be TRBD2 (6 bases). The germline CDR1 and CDR2 sequences are SNHLY and FYNNEI. The CDR3 is 18 residues long. V lost 4 bases and J 3 bases, leaving 25 bases between the germline ends. The CDR3 nucleotides read TGTGCCAGCAGTGTTGGTACCCTAGCGTATCACTCTCGCTACGAGCAGTACTTC. Encoded protein: CASSVGTLAYHSRYEQYF. The variable domain in full, completed from reference TRBV2 and TRBJ2-7, reads EPEVTQTPSHQVTQMGQEVILRCVPISNHLYFYWYRQILGQKVEFLVSFYNNEISEKSEIFDDQFSVERPDGSNFTLKIRSTKLEDSAMYFCASSVGTLAYHSRYEQYFGPGTRLTVT.

The chain uses TRBV29-1 and TRBJ2-3; 8 bases agree with TRBD2. The CDR3 has 16 residues. Germline V CDR1 and CDR2: SQVTM, ANQGSEA. Losses at the gene ends were 6 bases for V and 9 bases for J; bases not matched to a gene: 20. In DNA form, the CDR3 reads TGCAGCGTCGAACTAGCGGAGAGGAGAGGGGGTGGGACGCAGTATTTT. It yields the protein CSVELAERRGGGTQYF.

This rearrangement joins TRBV11-2 to TRBJ2-2, with 7 bases matching TRBD2. Germline V gives CDR1 SGHAT, CDR2 FQNNGV. V dropped 1 base and J dropped 6; count of bases not matched to a gene: 11. This CDR3 contains 17 residues. The CDR3 region is CASSLVAERGGPGELFF. DNA of the CDR3: TGTGCCAGCAGCTTAGTAGCAGAGCGGGGAGGACCCGGGGAGCTGTTTTTT.

This sequence joins TRBV7-2 and TRBJ2-1; TRBD2 might be the D (5 bases). The CDR3 runs to 16 residues. The ends were cut back, 1 base at V and 5 bases at J, with 15 bases in the middle. CDR1 and CDR2 from the germline V gene are SGHTA and FQGNSA. In DNA form, the CDR3 reads TGTGCCAGCAGCTTAGTATCGTCTAGCAGACACAATGAGCAGTTCTTC. Its protein product is CASSLVSSSRHNEQFF. The full variable domain, completed using reference TRBV7-2 and TRBJ2-1, is GAGVSQSPSNKVTEKGKDVELRCDPISGHTALYWYRQSLGQGLEFLIYFQGNSAPDKSGLPSDRFSAERTGGSVSTLTIQRTQQEDSAVYLCASSLVSSSRHNEQFFGPGTRLTVL.

The rearrangement links TRBV11-2 to TRBJ1-3, with a tentative D call TRBD1 (5 bases). The CDR3 spans 16 residues. Trimming left V 4 bases short and J 0 bases short, with 13 bases between. Germline V lookup: CDR1 SGHAT, CDR2 FQNNGV. The CDR3: CASSSYRDFSGNTIYF. The CDR3 bases are TGTGCCAGCAGCTCTTATAGGGACTTCTCTGGAAACACCATATATTTT.

The V call is TRBV11-3, the J call TRBJ2-1, with 10 bases lining up with TRBD1. V was clipped by 5 bases and J by 3 bases; unmatched bases: 4. This CDR3 region has 15 residues. Germline CDR1 SGHNT, CDR2 YENEEA. Here the CDR3 reads CASSSGTGDYNEQFF. The DNA of the CDR3 is TGTGCCAGCAGCAGCGGGACAGGGGACTACAATGAGCAGTTCTTC.

This chain links TRBV7-9 with TRBJ1-1; D not certain. The germline gives CDR1 SEHNR, CDR2 FQNEAQ (reference sequence). CDR3 length: 14 amino acids. Trimming took off 0 bases at V and 0 bases at J, with 5 bases between the two ends. Here the CDR3 DNA reads TGTGCCAGCAGCTTAGCCGGGGTGAACACTGAAGCTTTCTTT. Its translation is CASSLAGVNTEAFF. The whole variable domain, filled in from reference TRBV7-9 and TRBJ1-1, reads DTGVSQNPRHKITKRGQNVTFRCDPISEHNRLYWYRQTLGQGPEFLTYFQNEAQLEKSRLLSDRFSAERPKGSFSTLEIQRTEQGDSAMYLCASSLAGVNTEAFFGQGTRLTVV.

V and J are TRBV5-4 and TRBJ2-5; D perhaps matches TRBD1 (5 bases). V lost 5 bases and J lost 2, with 13 bases in between. The CDR3 sequence is 14 residues long. Germline V CDR1 and CDR2: SGHNT, YYREEE (reference sequence). CDR3 in DNA: TGTGCCAGCAGGTTAGGGGCGCTTCAAGAGACCCAGTACTTC. Translation gives CASRLGALQETQYF.

V and J are TRBV10-3 and TRBJ1-2, with TRBD1 identical over 8 bases. Losses at the gene ends were 2 bases for V and 3 bases for J; bases not matched to a gene: 5. Germline assignment: CDR1 ENHRY and CDR2 SYGVKD. The CDR3 is made up of 15 amino acids. This CDR3 reads CAISETGQGYYGYTF. The CDR3 DNA follows: TGTGCCATCAGTGAGACAGGACAGGGCTACTATGGCTACACCTTC.